This T cell receptor beta chain was sequenced in a study of blood T cell repertoires in COVID-19. Study overall: Samples representing acute and convalescent COVID-19 were sourced from the United States, Italy and Spain. Sample material is recorded as cDNA or gDNA derived from T cells, B-cell-depleted T cells, or PBMCs.

Trimming pared 3 bases from V and 7 bases from J, leaving 14 bases between. CDR3 length: 13 amino acids. Germline CDR1 and CDR2: SGHRS and YFSETQ. Seattle participants joined during active infection and were tracked over time. Authors' analysis steps: Reference gene primer amplification gave estimated nucleated cell counts. Sequencing was performed with immunoSEQ multiplex PCR; in TCRdb, only in-frame clones are kept and a portion is missing. D and trimming come from the DNA, and the V and J calls and clone size come from that table. The table shows some 180,000 clones, with more than 75% occurring only once.

The gene calls are TRBV5-1 and TRBJ2-7, with D tentatively TRBD1 (6 bases). The origin of this receptor is a man aged 18-30 years with COVID-19, enrolled during active disease. Sequenced input: peripheral blood. This chain's CDR3 is CASSSDRPLEQYF. The CDR3 nucleotides are TGCGCCAGCAGCTCGGACAGACCTTTGGAGCAGTACTTC.